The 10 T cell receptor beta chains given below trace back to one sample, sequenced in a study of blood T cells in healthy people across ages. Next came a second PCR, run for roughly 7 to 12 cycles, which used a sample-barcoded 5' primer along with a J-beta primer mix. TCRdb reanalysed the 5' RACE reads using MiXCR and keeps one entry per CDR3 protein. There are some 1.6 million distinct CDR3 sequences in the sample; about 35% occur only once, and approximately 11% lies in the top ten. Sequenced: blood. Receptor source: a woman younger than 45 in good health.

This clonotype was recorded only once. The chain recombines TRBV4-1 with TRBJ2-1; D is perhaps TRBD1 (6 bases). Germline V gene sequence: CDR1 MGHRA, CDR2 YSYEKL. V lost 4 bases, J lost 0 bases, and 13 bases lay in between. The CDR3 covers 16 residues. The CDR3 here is CASSPAEGGSYNEQFF. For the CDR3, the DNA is TGCGCCAGCAGCCCCGCAGAAGGGGGCTCCTACAATGAGCAGTTCTTC.

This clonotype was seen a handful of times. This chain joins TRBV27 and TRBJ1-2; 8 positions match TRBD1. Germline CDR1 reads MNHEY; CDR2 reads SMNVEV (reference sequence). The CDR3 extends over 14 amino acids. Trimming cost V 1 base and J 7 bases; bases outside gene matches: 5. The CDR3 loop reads CASSLFQGAGGYTF. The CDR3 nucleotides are TGTGCCAGCAGTTTATTCCAGGGGGCAGGTGGCTACACCTTC.

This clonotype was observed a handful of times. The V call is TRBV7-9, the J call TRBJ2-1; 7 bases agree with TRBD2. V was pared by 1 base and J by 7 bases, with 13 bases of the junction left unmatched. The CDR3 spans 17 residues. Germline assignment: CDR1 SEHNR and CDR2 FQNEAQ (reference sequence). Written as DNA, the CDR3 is TGTGCCAGCAGCTTAGTACACATGGGCGGGGGAGATAATGAGCAGTTCTTC. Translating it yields CASSLVHMGGGDNEQFF.

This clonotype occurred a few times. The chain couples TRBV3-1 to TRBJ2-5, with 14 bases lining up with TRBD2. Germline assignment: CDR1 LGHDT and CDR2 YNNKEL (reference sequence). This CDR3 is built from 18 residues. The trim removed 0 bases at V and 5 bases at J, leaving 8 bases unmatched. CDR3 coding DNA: TGTGCCAGCAGCCAAGAGCGACTAGCGGGGGGGCTGGGGGAGACCCAGTACTTC. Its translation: CASSQERLAGGLGETQYF.

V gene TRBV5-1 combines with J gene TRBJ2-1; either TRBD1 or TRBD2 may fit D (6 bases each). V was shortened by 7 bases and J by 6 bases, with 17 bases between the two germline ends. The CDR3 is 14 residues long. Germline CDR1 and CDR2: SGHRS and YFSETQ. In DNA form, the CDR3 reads TGCGCCAGCCGGGGGCCTTTAACAGGCAATGAGCAGTTCTTC. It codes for CASRGPLTGNEQFF.

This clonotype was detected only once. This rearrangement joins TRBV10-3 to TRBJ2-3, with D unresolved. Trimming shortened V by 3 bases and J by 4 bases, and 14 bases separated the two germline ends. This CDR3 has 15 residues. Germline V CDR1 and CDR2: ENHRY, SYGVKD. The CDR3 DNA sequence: TGTGCCATCAGTGAAGGTCCACCAACCGCAGATACGCAGTATTTT. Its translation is CAISEGPPTADTQYF.

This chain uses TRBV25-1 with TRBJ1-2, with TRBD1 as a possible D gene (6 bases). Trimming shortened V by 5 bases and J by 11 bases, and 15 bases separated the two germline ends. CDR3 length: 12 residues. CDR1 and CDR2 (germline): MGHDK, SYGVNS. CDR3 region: CASSPTGSLYTF. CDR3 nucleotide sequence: TGTGCCAGCAGTCCGACAGGTTCGCTTTACACCTTC.

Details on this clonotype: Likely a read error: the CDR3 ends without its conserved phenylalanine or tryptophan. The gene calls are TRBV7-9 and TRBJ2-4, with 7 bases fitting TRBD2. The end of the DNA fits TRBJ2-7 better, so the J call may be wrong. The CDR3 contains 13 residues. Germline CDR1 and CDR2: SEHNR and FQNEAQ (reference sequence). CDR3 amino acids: CASRHGGSYEQYC. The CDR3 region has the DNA TGTGCCAGCAGGCATGGCGGGAGCTACGAGCAGTACTGC.

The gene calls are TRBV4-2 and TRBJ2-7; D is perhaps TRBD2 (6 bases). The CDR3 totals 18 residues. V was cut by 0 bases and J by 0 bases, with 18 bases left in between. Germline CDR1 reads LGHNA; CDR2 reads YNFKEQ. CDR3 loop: CASSQDPPRGANSYEQYF. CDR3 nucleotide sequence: TGTGCCAGCAGCCAAGATCCCCCCCGCGGGGCTAACTCCTACGAGCAGTACTTC.

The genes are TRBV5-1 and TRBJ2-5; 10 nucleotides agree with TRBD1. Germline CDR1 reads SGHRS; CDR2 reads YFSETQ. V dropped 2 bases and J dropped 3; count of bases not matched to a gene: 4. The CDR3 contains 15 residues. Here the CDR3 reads CASSLPGQGKETQYF. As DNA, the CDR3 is TGCGCCAGCAGCTTACCGGGACAGGGGAAAGAGACCCAGTACTTC.